This TCR beta chain derives from a study of T-cell reconstitution after alpha-beta-depleted transplantation in children. Study-level points and caveats: T cells produced anew were the main source of T-cell counts and diversity one year after transplant.

Unique molecular identifiers were used to barcode this TCRbeta library. A single record per CDR3 protein comes from TCRdb applying MiXCR to the PCR reads. The sample carries approximately 630,000 distinct CDR3 sequences, 10% to 15% recorded once. This clonotype was counted at least ten times. Its antigen remains unknown. V gave up 6 bases and J gave up 0 bases, with 12 bases separating them. The CDR3 sequence is 13 residues long. Germline V gene data show CDR1 as DFQATT and CDR2 as SNEGSKA (reference sequence). The sequence was obtained from a girl aged 2-10 years with congenital amegakaryocytic thrombocytopenia, due to receive a stem cell transplant. This chain connects TRBV20-1 to TRBJ2-7, with D perhaps TRBD1 (6 bases). Source: PBMCs, taken before TCRalphabeta/CD19-depleted stem cell transplant. The CDR3 region has the DNA TGCAGTGCCGGACAGAGTTCCTCCTACGAGCAGTACTTC. The encoded protein is CSAGQSSSYEQYF.